In this sample, the clone carrying this TCR beta chain turned up many times. The entry originates in a study of blood T cells in healthy people across ages. CDR3 size: 15 residues. Germline-derived CDR1 and CDR2 are SGDLS and YYNGEE. A second roughly 7 to 12 cycle PCR used barcoded and J-beta primers. One entry per CDR3 protein, called by TCRdb with MiXCR from the 5' RACE reads. The sample lists over 550,000 distinct CDR3 sequences, about 30% occurring once. Specimen: blood. This chain connects TRBV9 to TRBJ2-5, with a tentative D call TRBD1 (5 bases). The DNA end is a closer match to TRBJ2-7, so the J assignment may be wrong. The origin of this receptor is a woman aged 80 or older in good health. CDR3 region: CASSPRQPLACEQYF. The CDR3 region has the DNA TGTGCCAGCAGCCCTCGACAGCCTCTCGCCTGCGAGCAGTACTTC.